This TCR beta chain was identified during a study of T cells in Graves' hyperthyroidism and ophthalmopathy. This CDR3 is built from 13 residues. CDR1 and CDR2 (germline): GTSNPN, SVGIG (reference sequence). Trimming removed 1 base at V and 8 bases at J, with 14 bases between. Authors of the study amplified TCR beta CDR3 regions from RNA transcripts. An initial round of RT-PCR targeting the TCR CDR3 relied on the HTBI primer set. Each CDR3 protein gets one entry after TCRdb re-called the multiplex PCR reads with MiXCR. The profile shows about 260,000 distinct CDR3 sequences, roughly 20% of them singletons.

The TCR sequence derives from a man between 25 and 39 years old with Graves' ophthalmopathy. This sequence joins TRBV30 and TRBJ1-2; the D is unclear. Sequenced sample: blood. The CDR3: CAWSDRYRGGYTF. Here the CDR3 DNA reads TGTGCCTGGAGTGACCGATACCGAGGAGGCTACACCTTC.